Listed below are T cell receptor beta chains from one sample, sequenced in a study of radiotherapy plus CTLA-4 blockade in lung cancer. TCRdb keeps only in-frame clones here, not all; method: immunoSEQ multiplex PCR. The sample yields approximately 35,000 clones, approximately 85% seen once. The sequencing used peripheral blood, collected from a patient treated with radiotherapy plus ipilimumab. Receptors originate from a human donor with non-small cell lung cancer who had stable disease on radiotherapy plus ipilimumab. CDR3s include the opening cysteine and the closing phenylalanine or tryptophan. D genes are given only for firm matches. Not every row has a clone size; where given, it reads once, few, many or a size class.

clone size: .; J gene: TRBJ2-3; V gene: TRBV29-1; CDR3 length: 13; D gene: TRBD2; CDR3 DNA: TGCAGCGCCCGGACTAGCGGCACAGATACGCAGTATTTT; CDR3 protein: CSARTSGTDTQYF
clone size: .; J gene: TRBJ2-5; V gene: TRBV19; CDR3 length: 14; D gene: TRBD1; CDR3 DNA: TGTGCCAGTAGTCCCCAGGGGGTAGGAGAGACCCAGTACTTC; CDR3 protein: CASSPQGVGETQYF
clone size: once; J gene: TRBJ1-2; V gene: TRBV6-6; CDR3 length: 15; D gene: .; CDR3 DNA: TGTGCCAGCAGTTACTCGCAGGTCAGTAACTATGGCTACACCTTC; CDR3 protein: CASSYSQVSNYGYTF
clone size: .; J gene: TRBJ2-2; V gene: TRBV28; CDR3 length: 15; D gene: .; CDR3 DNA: TGTGCCAGCAGTAGAGGACATTCTAACACCGGGGAGCTGTTTTTT; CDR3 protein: CASSRGHSNTGELFF
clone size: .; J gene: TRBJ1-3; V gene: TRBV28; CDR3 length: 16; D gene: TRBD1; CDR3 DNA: TGTGCCAGCAGTTTAAGGTCAGGGGGACCTGGAAACACCATATATTTT; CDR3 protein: CASSLRSGGPGNTIYF
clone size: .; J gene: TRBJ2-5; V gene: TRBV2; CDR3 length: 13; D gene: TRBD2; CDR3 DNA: TGTGCCAGCAGGATAGCGGGAGTGGAGACCCAGTACTTC; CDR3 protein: CASRIAGVETQYF
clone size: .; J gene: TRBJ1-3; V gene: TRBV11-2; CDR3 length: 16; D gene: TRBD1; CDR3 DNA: TGTGCCAGCAGCTTAAACAGGGGAGGCCCTGGAAACACCATATATTTT; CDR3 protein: CASSLNRGGPGNTIYF
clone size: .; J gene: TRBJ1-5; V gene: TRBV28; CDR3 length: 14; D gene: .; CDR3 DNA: TGTGCCAGCAGTTTTAGGGGAAGCAATCAGCCCCAGCATTTT; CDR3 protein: CASSFRGSNQPQHF
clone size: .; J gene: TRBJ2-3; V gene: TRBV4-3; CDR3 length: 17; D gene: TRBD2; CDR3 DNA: TGCGCCAGCAGCCGCGGACTAGCGGGGAGAGAGAAAGATACGCAGTATTTT; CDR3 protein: CASSRGLAGREKDTQYF
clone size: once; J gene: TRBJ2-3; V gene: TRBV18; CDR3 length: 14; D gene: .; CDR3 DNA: TGTGCCAGCTCACCGGGGGGTGCAACAGATACGCAGTATTTT; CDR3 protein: CASSPGGATDTQYF
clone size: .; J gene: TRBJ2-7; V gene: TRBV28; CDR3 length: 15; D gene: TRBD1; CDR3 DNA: TGTGCCAGCAGTTTCCGACAGGGGGGTAGGTACGAGCAGTACTTC; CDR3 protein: CASSFRQGGRYEQYF
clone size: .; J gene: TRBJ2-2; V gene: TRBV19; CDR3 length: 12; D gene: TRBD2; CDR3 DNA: TGTGCCAGTCGAGGGGACTACGGGGAGCTGTTTTTT; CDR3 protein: CASRGDYGELFF
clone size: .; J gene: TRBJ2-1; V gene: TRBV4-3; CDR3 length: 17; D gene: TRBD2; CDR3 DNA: TGCGCCAGCAGCCAAGACCTACTAGCGGGACCGTACAATGAGCAGTTCTTC; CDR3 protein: CASSQDLLAGPYNEQFF
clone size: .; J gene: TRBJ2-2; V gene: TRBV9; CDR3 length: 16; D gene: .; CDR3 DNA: TGTGCCAGCAGCGCCCACCGGGATACCTACACCGGGGAGCTGTTTTTT; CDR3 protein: CASSAHRDTYTGELFF
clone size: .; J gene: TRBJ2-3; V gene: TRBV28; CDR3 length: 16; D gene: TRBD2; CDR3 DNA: TGTGCCAGCAGTGGGGCCCGAGCGGGATTGACAGATACGCAGTATTTT; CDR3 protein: CASSGARAGLTDTQYF
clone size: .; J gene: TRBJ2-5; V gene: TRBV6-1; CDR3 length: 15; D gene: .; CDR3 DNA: TGTGCCAGCAGTGTTCTCAGGGGTTTTCAAGAGACCCAGTACTTC; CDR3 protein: CASSVLRGFQETQYF
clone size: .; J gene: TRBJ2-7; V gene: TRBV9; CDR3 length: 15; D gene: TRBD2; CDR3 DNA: TGTGCCAGCAGCGTAGAAGGGAGGGCCCCCTACGAGCAGTACTTC; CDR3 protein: CASSVEGRAPYEQYF
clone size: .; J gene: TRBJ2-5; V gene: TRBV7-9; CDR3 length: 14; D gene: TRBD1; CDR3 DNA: TGTGCCAGCAGCTTTCAGGGGGTCGGAGAGACCCAGTACTTC; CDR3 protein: CASSFQGVGETQYF
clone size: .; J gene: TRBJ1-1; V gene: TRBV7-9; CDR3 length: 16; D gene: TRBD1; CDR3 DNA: TGTGCCAGCAGCTCGCAGAAGGGGGCGCCGGACACTGAAGCTTTCTTT; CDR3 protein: CASSSQKGAPDTEAFF
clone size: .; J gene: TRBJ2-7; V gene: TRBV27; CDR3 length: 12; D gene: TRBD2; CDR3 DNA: TGTGCCAGCATACTAGCGGGAGTCGAGCAGTACTTC; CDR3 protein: CASILAGVEQYF
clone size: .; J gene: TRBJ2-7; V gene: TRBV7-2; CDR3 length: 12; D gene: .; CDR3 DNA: TGTGCCAGCAGCGTCGGGACCTACGAGCAGTACTTC; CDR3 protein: CASSVGTYEQYF
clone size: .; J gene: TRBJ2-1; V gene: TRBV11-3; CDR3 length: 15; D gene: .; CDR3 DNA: TGTGCCAGCAGCTCATACCCAGGCCCATACAATGAGCAGTTCTTC; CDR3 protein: CASSSYPGPYNEQFF
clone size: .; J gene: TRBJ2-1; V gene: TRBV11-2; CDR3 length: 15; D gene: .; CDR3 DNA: TGTGCCAGCAGCTTCAGGACAAGCTCCTACAATGAGCAGTTCTTC; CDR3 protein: CASSFRTSSYNEQFF
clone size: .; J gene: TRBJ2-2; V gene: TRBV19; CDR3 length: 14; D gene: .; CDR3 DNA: TGTGCCAGTTCCGGGACACCCAACACCGGGGAGCTGTTTTTT; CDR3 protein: CASSGTPNTGELFF
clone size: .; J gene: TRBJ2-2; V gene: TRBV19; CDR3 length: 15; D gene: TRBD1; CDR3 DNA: TGTGCCAGTAGTCTAACAACACAGGGGGCCGGGGAGCTGTTTTTT; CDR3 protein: CASSLTTQGAGELFF
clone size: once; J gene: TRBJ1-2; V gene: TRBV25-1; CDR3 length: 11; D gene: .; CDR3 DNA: TGTGCCAGCAAAACAGTCTATGGCTACACCTTC; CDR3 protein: CASKTVYGYTF
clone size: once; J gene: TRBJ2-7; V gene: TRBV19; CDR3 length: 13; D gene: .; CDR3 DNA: TGTGCCAGTAGCCCGGGACTCCCCTACGAGCAGTACTTC; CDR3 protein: CASSPGLPYEQYF
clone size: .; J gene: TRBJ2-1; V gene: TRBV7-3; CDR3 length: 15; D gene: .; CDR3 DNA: TGTGCCAGCAGCTTGGGGCCGGGACAATACAATGAGCAGTTCTTC; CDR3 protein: CASSLGPGQYNEQFF